This entry concerns a single T cell receptor (beta chain). Its specificity is unknown. The assay was immunoSEQ multiplex PCR, and TCRdb's table has in-frame clones only and misses some. This table has more than 250,000 clones, over 90% appearing once. This entry belongs to a study of T cell responses to AZD1222 COVID-19 vaccine. Study-level points and caveats: The number of AZD1222 recipients seropositive at baseline was only six. An increase in Spike-specific TCR breadth and depth was observed after two AZD1222 doses. Repertoires were obtained solely post-peak T cell response. White British ancestry dominated among donors, who included more females, and clonal diversity was possibly underestimated.

The sample was peripheral blood, taken on day 0 of AZD1222 vaccination. The receptor was derived from an adult in good health.

CDR3 sequence: CAIYQPQHF. The CDR3 bases are TGTGCCATATATCAGCCCCAGCATTTT. This chain connects TRBV11-3 to TRBJ1-5; no clear D gene. Deletions cut 10 bases from V and 5 bases from J, with 3 bases between. This CDR3 is 9 amino acids long. The germline gives CDR1 SGHNT, CDR2 YENEEA.